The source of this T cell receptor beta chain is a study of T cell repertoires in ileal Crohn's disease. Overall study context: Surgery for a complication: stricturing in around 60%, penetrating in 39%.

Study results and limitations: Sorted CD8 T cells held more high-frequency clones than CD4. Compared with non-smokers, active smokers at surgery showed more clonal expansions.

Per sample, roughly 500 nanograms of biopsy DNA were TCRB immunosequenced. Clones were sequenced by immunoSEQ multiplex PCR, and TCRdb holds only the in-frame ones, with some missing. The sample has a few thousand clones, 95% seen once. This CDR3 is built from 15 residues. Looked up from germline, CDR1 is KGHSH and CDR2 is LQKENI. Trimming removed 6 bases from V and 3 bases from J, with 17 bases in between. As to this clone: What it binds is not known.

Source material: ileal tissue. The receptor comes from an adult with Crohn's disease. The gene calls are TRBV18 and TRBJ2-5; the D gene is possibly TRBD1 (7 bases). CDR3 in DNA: TGTGCCAGCTCTCGCGCCACAGGGGAGGAAGAGACCCAGTACTTC. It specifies CASSRATGEEETQYF.